The 21 T cell receptor beta chains reported below all come from one sample, sequenced in a study of technical replicates of blood from several donors. The table came from immunoSEQ multiplex PCR; TCRdb's copy has only in-frame clones and leaves some out. This sample has around 84,000 clones, with about 97% found just once. The sample taken for sequencing was T cells isolated from PBMCs. These receptors came from a human donor in good health.

This clone came up once. The V and J genes are TRBV13 and TRBJ2-2; unclear D gene. V was cut by 4 bases and J by 0 bases, with 18 bases left in between. CDR1 is PRHDT and CDR2 is FYEKMQ in the germline V gene (reference sequence). The CDR3 sequence is 18 residues long. The CDR3, as DNA: TGTGCCAGCAGCTCCTCCACCGACTTAAATTCGAACACCGGGGAGCTGTTTTTT. The encoded protein is CASSSSTDLNSNTGELFF.

The chain links TRBV9 to TRBJ2-2, with D uncertain. Trimming shortened V by 5 bases and J by 6 bases, and 8 bases separated the two germline ends. The germline V gene has CDR1 SGDLS and CDR2 YYNGEE. This CDR3 spans 12 amino acids. The CDR3 reads CASRGAPGELFF. Written as DNA, the CDR3 is TGTGCCAGCAGAGGAGCCCCCGGGGAGCTGTTTTTT.

V usage is TRBV7-9 and J usage is TRBJ1-4; 9 bases are a match to TRBD1. The CDR3 consists of 16 residues. The V gene's germline CDR1 is SEHNR and CDR2 FQNEAQ (reference sequence). The V segment lost 2 bases and the J segment 6 bases; nucleotides outside the gene matches: 7. The CDR3 sequence is CASSLSPGQGYEKLFF. The CDR3 DNA follows: TGTGCCAGCAGCTTATCCCCGGGACAGGGCTATGAAAAACTGTTTTTT.

This chain joins TRBV5-6 and TRBJ2-3, with TRBD2 as a possible D gene (6 bases). V lost 5 bases to trimming and J lost 10 bases, with 14 bases between them. CDR3 length: 12 residues. Germline V gene sequence: CDR1 SGHDT, CDR2 YYEEEE. The CDR3 DNA is TGTGCCAGCAGAAGACTAGAATCGGCGCAGTATTTT. Protein product: CASRRLESAQYF.

This chain links TRBV7-2 with TRBJ2-1, with 8 bases that match TRBD2. The CDR3 has 15 residues. The V segment lost 5 bases and the J segment 8 bases; nucleotides outside the gene matches: 11. Germline-derived CDR1 and CDR2 are SGHTA and FQGNSA. The CDR3 region is CASSRTSRDPHEQFF. The CDR3 DNA reads TGTGCCAGCAGCCGGACTAGCCGGGACCCCCATGAGCAGTTCTTC.

The V call is TRBV7-9, the J call TRBJ2-1; 10 bases align to TRBD2. With 3 bases clipped from V and 2 bases from J, the junction kept 4 bases outside the gene matches. Germline V gives CDR1 SEHNR, CDR2 FQNEAQ (reference sequence). The CDR3 length is 16 residues. CDR3: CASSFQLAGAYNEQFF. The CDR3, as DNA: TGTGCCAGCAGCTTCCAGCTAGCGGGAGCCTACAATGAGCAGTTCTTC.

CDR3 in amino acids: CASSSGGNTEAFF. The CDR3, as DNA: TGTGCCAGCAGCTCCGGAGGGAACACTGAAGCTTTCTTT. This chain uses TRBV11-3 with TRBJ1-1; D gene ambiguous. V lost 4 bases and J 1 base, leaving 7 bases between the germline ends. CDR1 and CDR2 (germline): SGHNT, YENEEA. The CDR3 runs 13 residues.

This chain joins TRBV27 and TRBJ1-4; a possible D gene is TRBD1 (6 bases). The CDR3 has 14 residues. Germline V CDR1 and CDR2: MNHEY, SMNVEV (reference sequence). The V end was cut by 6 bases, the J end by 6 bases, with 14 bases between. The CDR3 DNA reads as TGTGCCAGCAGGTCAACAGGGTCGGATGAAAAACTGTTTTTT. As protein: CASRSTGSDEKLFF.

This chain connects TRBV5-6 to TRBJ1-4; D not resolved. Germline V gene lookup returns CDR1 SGHDT and CDR2 YYEEEE. The CDR3 is 15 residues long. Trimming left V 0 bases short and J 3 bases short, with 9 bases between. CDR3 amino acids: CASSLVSVSNEKLFF. The CDR3 coding sequence is TGTGCCAGCAGCTTGGTGTCAGTATCTAATGAAAAACTGTTTTTT.

For the CDR3, the DNA is TGTGCCAGCAGCCTCGGATTTGGAGTCACTGAAGCTTTCTTT. It specifies CASSLGFGVTEAFF. This chain connects TRBV6-5 to TRBJ1-1; no definite D call. V gave up 6 bases and J gave up 4 bases, with 15 bases separating them. Germline V gene data show CDR1 as MNHEY and CDR2 as SVGAGI. The CDR3 loop spans 14 amino acids.

The V call is TRBV5-4, the J call TRBJ2-1, with 8 bases that match TRBD2. The CDR3 is 17 residues long. The trim removed 5 bases at V and 7 bases at J, leaving 17 bases unmatched. Germline V gene lookup returns CDR1 SGHNT and CDR2 YYREEE (reference sequence). The CDR3 reads CASRPGVAGRSGNEQFF. The CDR3, as DNA: TGTGCCAGCAGACCCGGAGTAGCGGGAAGATCGGGTAATGAGCAGTTCTTC. Full variable domain (outside the CDR3, taken from reference TRBV5-4 and TRBJ2-1): ETGVTQSPTHLIKTRGQQVTLRCSSQSGHNTVSWYQQALGQGPQFIFQYYREEENGRGNFPPRFSGLQFPNYSSELNVNALELDDSALYLCASRPGVAGRSGNEQFFGPGTRLTVL.

The rearrangement uses TRBV27 and TRBJ1-1; D may be TRBD1 (6 bases). The V gene's germline CDR1 is MNHEY and CDR2 SMNVEV (reference sequence). With 5 bases removed from V and 9 bases from J, the gap between germline ends came to 22 bases. The CDR3 is 15 amino acids. The CDR3 region is CASSPRILTGIKAFF. The CDR3 DNA reads TGTGCCAGCAGTCCCCGTATACTTACAGGGATCAAAGCTTTCTTT.

The rearrangement links TRBV28 to TRBJ2-3, with TRBD2 as a possible D gene (5 bases). The CDR3 runs 13 residues. Looked up from germline, CDR1 is MDHEN and CDR2 is SYDVKM. V dropped 4 bases and J dropped 1 base, with 6 bases sitting between them. The CDR3 protein is CASSWGGTDTQYF. CDR3 coding DNA: TGTGCCAGCAGTTGGGGAGGCACAGATACGCAGTATTTT.

Here the CDR3 reads CASSPGQPGNQPQHF. The CDR3 DNA reads as TGTGCCAGCAGCCCCGGACAGCCTGGCAATCAGCCCCAGCATTTT. The V gene is TRBV27, the J gene TRBJ1-5, with D tentatively TRBD1 (6 bases). The CDR3 contains 15 residues. Germline-derived CDR1 and CDR2 are MNHEY and SMNVEV (reference sequence). V shed 6 bases and J shed 2 bases, with 14 bases lying between them.

V and J are TRBV5-4 and TRBJ2-7, with 10 bases lining up with TRBD1. CDR3 size: 14 residues. V lost 4 bases and J lost 7; bases outside the gene matches: 8. CDR1 SGHNT and CDR2 YYREEE come from the germline V gene (reference sequence). The DNA for the CDR3 is TGTGCCAGCAGCCCCGGGACAGGGGTCGGGGAGCAGTACTTC. Its protein is CASSPGTGVGEQYF.

The chain couples TRBV19 to TRBJ2-5; D is uncertain. CDR1 and CDR2 (germline): LNHDA, SQIVND (reference sequence). The CDR3 totals 15 residues. V gave up 3 bases and J gave up 1 base, with 12 bases separating them. The CDR3 loop is CASSIGGTGQETQYF. In nucleotides, the CDR3 is TGTGCCAGTAGTATCGGCGGCACCGGCCAAGAGACCCAGTACTTC.

The chain employs TRBV4-1 and TRBJ2-2, with 10 positions matching TRBD2. Losses at the gene ends were 3 bases for V and 3 bases for J; bases not matched to a gene: 7. The length of the CDR3 is 17 residues. Per germline, CDR1 MGHRA and CDR2 YSYEKL. In DNA, the CDR3 is TGCGCCAGCAGCCACTACAGCGGGGGGGCGTACACCGGGGAGCTGTTTTTT. Amino acids: CASSHYSGGAYTGELFF.

This sequence joins TRBV5-1 and TRBJ2-1; weak D call: TRBD2 (5 bases). Trimming cost V 5 bases and J 9 bases, with 9 bases left between them. Germline CDR1 reads SGHRS; CDR2 reads YFSETQ. The CDR3 length is 11 residues. This CDR3 is CASRYSVEQFF. Here the CDR3 DNA reads TGCGCCAGCAGGTATAGCGTTGAGCAGTTCTTC.

This chain uses TRBV5-4 with TRBJ2-1, with TRBD2 matching 7 bases. This CDR3 has 17 residues. The V gene's germline CDR1 is SGHNT and CDR2 YYREEE (reference sequence). The V gene end was trimmed by 4 bases and the J gene end by 0 bases; junction bases not matched to a gene: 10. The CDR3 sequence is CASSPSGPVSSYNEQFF. The CDR3 coding sequence is TGTGCCAGCAGCCCTAGCGGACCCGTGAGCTCCTACAATGAGCAGTTCTTC.

V is TRBV5-4 and J is TRBJ1-5; 7 positions agree with TRBD1. There are 14 residues in the CDR3. V gave up 0 bases and J gave up 5 bases; unmatched junction bases: 2. The germline CDR1 and CDR2 sequences are SGHNT and YYREEE (reference sequence). This CDR3 reads CASSLEGAHQPQHF. CDR3 nucleotide sequence: TGTGCCAGCAGCTTGGAGGGGGCCCATCAGCCCCAGCATTTT.

This chain connects TRBV6-5 to TRBJ1-1, with a weak D call TRBD1 (5 bases). Trimming stripped 5 bases from V and 11 bases from J, with 15 bases between. The CDR3 has 12 residues. Germline V gene data show CDR1 as MNHEY and CDR2 as SVGAGI. The CDR3 loop reads CASSAWGDQAFF. CDR3 bases: TGTGCCAGCAGTGCCTGGGGGGACCAGGCTTTCTTT.